Listed here are 27 T cell receptor beta chains from one sample, sequenced in a study of vaccination effects on CD4 cells after COVID-19. TCRdb's table, derived via immunoSEQ multiplex PCR, lists solely in-frame clones and lacks some. This table has just under 60,000 clones, just under 80% appearing once. These TCRs are of unknown antigen specificity. Before sequencing, viral peptide pools were used by the ViraFEST assay to expand antigen-specific CD4+ T cells. The culture ran for approximately 11 days before CD4+ T cells were isolated. Participants got two doses of BNT162b2 or mRNA-1273 vaccine. Sequenced material: CD4+ T cells from PBMCs cultured with HCoV-OC43 spike peptides, taken after COVID-19 vaccination. As to subset: HCoV-OC43 spike overlapping peptide pool stimulation. The receptors derive from a human donor who received a COVID-19 vaccine.

The chain recombines TRBV21-1 with TRBJ2-2; TRBD1 is taken as the D call from the table, unchecked against the DNA. TRBV21-1 is assigned pseudogene status. The CDR3 loop spans 17 amino acids. The CDR3 spells CASSNGQGAFNTGELFF. Here the CDR3 DNA reads TGTGCCAGCAGCAATGGACAGGGGGCCTTCAACACCGGGGAGCTGTTTTTT.

J is TRBJ1-5 and V is TRBV3-1 (or the pseudogene TRBV3-2), with TRBD1 as a possible D gene (5 bases). The CDR3 spans 15 residues. Germline V gene data show CDR1 as LGHDT and CDR2 as YNNKEL (reference sequence). V was trimmed by 0 bases and J by 6 bases, leaving 12 bases between them. The CDR3 region is CASSQDGQGGQPQHF. CDR3 sequence (DNA): TGTGCCAGCAGCCAAGATGGGCAGGGAGGTCAGCCCCAGCATTTT.

The gene calls are TRBV5-1 and TRBJ2-3; 8 positions agree with TRBD1. V gave up 4 bases and J gave up 2 bases; unmatched junction bases: 3. Germline CDR1 SGHRS, CDR2 YFSETQ. The CDR3 consists of 14 residues. The CDR3 spells CASSPGQVTDTQYF. CDR3 bases: TGCGCCAGCAGCCCGGGACAGGTCACAGATACGCAGTATTTT.

This chain uses TRBV18 with TRBJ1-1, with a tentative D call TRBD1 (5 bases). The CDR3 is 14 amino acids. Germline assignment: CDR1 KGHSH and CDR2 LQKENI. The germline V and J ends were trimmed by 2 bases and 5 bases, with 12 bases remaining between them. DNA of the CDR3: TGTGCCAGCTCACCAGCAGGGCGCTTTACTGAAGCTTTCTTT. It translates to CASSPAGRFTEAFF.

The chain combines TRBV10-1 with TRBJ2-3; 7 bases are a match to TRBD1. Germline lookup yields CDR1 WNHNN and CDR2 SYGVQD (reference sequence). There are 14 residues in the CDR3. After removal of 6 bases from V and 2 bases from J, the junction contained 5 bases not matched to a gene. The CDR3 is CASSTGTDTDTQYF. The CDR3 nucleotides read TGCGCCAGCAGCACCGGGACAGACACAGATACGCAGTATTTT.

This chain connects TRBV18 to TRBJ1-6; D possibly corresponds to TRBD1 (5 bases). Germline values: CDR1 KGHSH, CDR2 LQKENI. This CDR3 spans 15 amino acids. The germline V and J ends were trimmed by 5 bases and 5 bases, with 13 bases remaining between them. The CDR3 nucleotides read TGTGCCAGCTCAGACAGCCCAGGGCATAATTCACCCCTCCACTTT. It yields the protein CASSDSPGHNSPLHF.

The chain has TRBV28 and TRBJ2-6; 9 positions match TRBD1. The junction had 16 bases not matched to a gene; V was cut back by 6 bases and J by 1 base. Germline-derived CDR1 and CDR2 are MDHEN and SYDVKM. The length of the CDR3 is 20 residues. The CDR3 nucleotides read TGTGCCAGCAGCCCGGGACGAAGGGACAGGGCATTATCTGGGGCCAACGTCCTGACTTTC. The encoded protein is CASSPGRRDRALSGANVLTF.

The chain recombines TRBV18 with TRBJ2-3; 15 nucleotides agree with TRBD2. Germline loops: CDR1 KGHSH, CDR2 LQKENI. The length of the CDR3 is 16 residues. The V segment lost 5 bases and the J segment 5 bases; nucleotides outside the gene matches: 5. This chain's CDR3 is CASSTRTSGGGDTQYF. In DNA form, the CDR3 reads TGTGCCAGCTCAACCCGGACTAGCGGGGGGGGAGATACGCAGTATTTT.

CDR3 residues: CASSQGRYGYTF. The DNA for the CDR3 is TGTGCCAGCAGCCAGGGGAGATATGGCTACACCTTC. J is TRBJ1-2 and V is TRBV14; D gene ambiguous. CDR3 length equals 12 residues. CDR1 and CDR2 from the germline V gene are SGHDN and FVKESK. With 3 bases removed from V and 5 bases from J, the gap between germline ends came to 7 bases.

The chain carries TRBV21-1 and TRBJ2-7; the listed D gene, TRBD1, was not tested against the DNA. TRBV21-1 is annotated as a pseudogene. The CDR3 length is 15 residues. CDR3 sequence reads: CASPLRTASSYEQYV. DNA of the CDR3: TGTGCCAGCCCGCTCCGGACAGCGAGCTCCTACGAGCAGTACGTC.

This chain joins TRBV24-1 and TRBJ2-6; possible D gene TRBD1, 5 bases. Per germline, CDR1 KGHDR and CDR2 SFDVKD. This CDR3 contains 17 residues. V shed 3 bases and J shed 2 bases, with 13 bases lying between them. For the CDR3, the DNA is TGTGCCACCAGTGATACCACAGGCTACCCTGGGGCCAACGTCCTGACTTTC. It yields the protein CATSDTTGYPGANVLTF.

The chain employs TRBV5-4 and TRBJ2-5, with D unresolved. The CDR3 runs 12 residues. Looked up from germline, CDR1 is SGHNT and CDR2 is YYREEE (reference sequence). Trimming pared 3 bases from V and 5 bases from J, leaving 8 bases between. DNA for the CDR3: TGTGCCAGCAGCTCCCCTTGGGAGACCCAGTACTTC. Translating it yields CASSSPWETQYF.

This chain's CDR3 is CASSPNRDGIYEQYV. The CDR3 nucleotides read TGTGCCAGCAGCCCAAACCGGGACGGAATTTACGAGCAGTACGTC. This chain uses TRBV27 with TRBJ2-7; D assignment may be TRBD1 or TRBD2 (5 bases each). V lost 6 bases and J 4 bases, leaving 19 bases between the germline ends. The germline CDR1 and CDR2 sequences are MNHEY and SMNVEV (reference sequence). CDR3 length: 15 amino acids.

The chain links TRBV24-1 to TRBJ2-1; a weak D match, TRBD2 (6 bases). This CDR3 is 14 amino acids long. V was pared by 4 bases and J by 9 bases, with 15 bases between. Germline V gene sequence: CDR1 KGHDR, CDR2 SFDVKD. The CDR3 loop reads CATSDPAPRGEQFF. CDR3 in DNA: TGTGCCACCAGTGACCCGGCGCCGCGGGGTGAGCAGTTCTTC.

The V call is TRBV12-5, the J call TRBJ2-5; 8 positions agree with TRBD2. CDR3 size: 20 residues. Germline V gene sequence: CDR1 LGHNT, CDR2 FRNRAP. With 0 bases clipped from V and 5 bases from J, the junction kept 20 bases outside the gene matches. The DNA of the CDR3 is TGTGCTAGTGGTTTGGTATCTATATTGGCGGGGGGAAACCTCCATGAGACCCAGTACTTC. Its translation is CASGLVSILAGGNLHETQYF.

The chain uses TRBV3-1 (or the pseudogene TRBV3-2) and TRBJ2-5; D possibly corresponds to TRBD2 (6 bases). The germline CDR1 and CDR2 sequences are LGHDT and YNNKEL (reference sequence). The CDR3 has 15 residues. V dropped 3 bases and J dropped 2 bases, with 13 bases sitting between them. CDR3 bases: TGTGCCAGCAGCCATGAGCGGGCGGAACAAGAGACCCAGTACTTC. Amino acid sequence: CASSHERAEQETQYF.

The chain uses TRBV15 and TRBJ2-2; D is uncertain. Trimming stripped 4 bases from V and 6 bases from J, with 12 bases between. This CDR3 region has 14 residues. Germline assignment: CDR1 LNHNV and CDR2 YYDKDF (reference sequence). The CDR3 reads CATSIRISAGELFF. The CDR3 nucleotides are TGTGCCACCAGCATCAGGATTTCGGCCGGGGAGCTGTTTTTT.

The chain has TRBV29-1 and TRBJ2-4, with D perhaps matching TRBD1 (5 bases). Trimming removed 4 bases at V and 0 bases at J, with 10 bases between. The CDR3 extends over 14 amino acids. Germline CDR1 reads SQVTM; CDR2 reads ANQGSEA. CDR3 in DNA: TGCAGCGTTGTGCAGGGTTTAGCCAAAAACATTCAGTACTTC. This translates into CSVVQGLAKNIQYF.

J is TRBJ1-2 and V is TRBV24-1; D uncertain. The CDR3 sequence is 13 residues long. The V and J ends lost 10 bases and 0 bases respectively, with 11 bases between them. CDR1 and CDR2 (germline): KGHDR, SFDVKD. In nucleotides, the CDR3 is TGTGCCACGGAAGACTTGCCTAACTATGGCTACACCTTC. Protein product: CATEDLPNYGYTF.

The V gene is TRBV6-4, the J gene TRBJ2-1; 11 bases map to TRBD1. This CDR3 has 15 amino acids. J lost 8 bases, V lost 6 bases, and 9 bases had no gene match. Germline assignment: CDR1 MRHNA and CDR2 SNTAGT. The CDR3 loop is CASRVHGQGADEQFF. The CDR3 DNA follows: TGTGCCAGCAGAGTACATGGACAGGGGGCGGATGAGCAGTTCTTC.

This rearrangement joins TRBV5-1 to TRBJ2-4; D assignment may be TRBD1 or TRBD2 (6 bases each). Germline-derived CDR1 and CDR2 are SGHRS and YFSETQ. The ends were cut back, 4 bases at V and 1 base at J, with 18 bases in the middle. There are 17 residues in the CDR3. CDR3 in DNA: TGCGCCAGCAGCCAGGCCGGAGGGGGAGCGGCCAAAAACATTCAGTACTTC. Translated: CASSQAGGGAAKNIQYF.

This clone was observed a single time. The rearrangement joins TRBV6-1 to TRBJ1-4; D is possibly TRBD1 (5 bases). CDR3 length: 15 residues. Trimming removed 2 bases from V and 9 bases from J, with 16 bases in between. The germline V gene encodes CDR1 MNHNS and CDR2 SASEGT. The DNA for the CDR3 is TGTGCCAGCAGTGAAATAGGGGCGGACCGGAAAAAACTGTTTTTT. Translated, it gives CASSEIGADRKKLFF.

The V call is TRBV7-2, the J call TRBJ2-7, with 12 bases fitting TRBD1. The CDR3 length is 15 residues. The V gene end was trimmed by 3 bases and the J gene end by 6 bases; junction bases not matched to a gene: 6. CDR1 and CDR2 from the germline V gene are SGHTA and FQGNSA. The CDR3 nucleotides are TGTGCCAGCAGCTTGGGACAGGGGGCGAGGGTCGAGCAGTACGTC. It encodes CASSLGQGARVEQYV.

In its sample, this clone ranks as medium-sized (0.01 to 0.1%). The chain uses TRBV19 and TRBJ1-1; D not resolved. V lost 3 bases and J lost 7, with 12 bases in between. Germline V gene lookup returns CDR1 LNHDA and CDR2 SQIVND (reference sequence). This CDR3 is 13 amino acids long. The CDR3: CASSILGPDEAFF. The CDR3 DNA reads TGTGCCAGTAGTATTTTAGGCCCCGATGAAGCTTTCTTT.

This clone was detected only a few times. The gene calls are TRBV7-2 and TRBJ2-1; no clear D gene. The CDR3 spans 11 residues. The V end was cut by 3 bases, the J end by 7 bases, with 4 bases between. Germline V gene data show CDR1 as SGHTA and CDR2 as FQGNSA. The CDR3 loop reads CASSFLNEQFF. The DNA of the CDR3 is TGTGCCAGCAGCTTTTTGAATGAGCAGTTCTTC.

V usage is TRBV5-6 and J usage is TRBJ1-6; D is unresolved. The germline V gene encodes CDR1 SGHDT and CDR2 YYEEEE. V was trimmed by 2 bases and J by 7 bases, leaving 10 bases between them. The CDR3 length is 14 residues. This CDR3 reads CASSFGRQNSPLHF. The CDR3 bases are TGTGCCAGCAGCTTCGGACGGCAAAATTCACCCCTCCACTTT.

The genes are TRBV11-3 and TRBJ2-3; D may be TRBD1 (6 bases). Germline V gene sequence: CDR1 SGHNT, CDR2 YENEEA. The CDR3 runs to 18 residues. The ends were cut back, 5 bases at V and 0 bases at J, with 21 bases in the middle. In nucleotides, the CDR3 is TGTGCCAGCAGCGATACCGTACCGGGACACCATAGCACAGATACGCAGTATTTT. It codes for CASSDTVPGHHSTDTQYF.